Sequencing of this TCR beta chain was carried out in a study of control samples from healthy donors and cancer patients. The assay was immunoSEQ multiplex PCR, and TCRdb's table has in-frame clones only and misses some. The repertoire consists of 150,000 or so clones, with around 90% occurring once and the leading ten covering about 12%. CDR3 size: 12 residues. V gave up 4 bases and J gave up 5 bases, with 7 bases separating them. The receptor was derived from a man aged 25-45 years in good health. Material for sequencing was blood. This chain connects TRBV12-3 or TRBV12-4 to TRBJ2-3; D gene ambiguous. CDR3 DNA: TGTGCCAGCAGTTATTCGGGAGATACGCAGTATTTT. As protein: CASSYSGDTQYF.